This passage covers 13 T cell receptor beta chains from one sample sequenced in a study of shared T cell receptors in the human thymus. Assay: immunoSEQ multiplex PCR; the TCRdb copy retains only in-frame clones and omits some. The sample includes over 450,000 clones, about 84% of them seen just once. The same data also contributed to another study, on human thymus T cells.

The sequenced material came from thymocytes. These TCRs come from a boy under two years old with a congenital heart defect.

This chain connects TRBV29-1 to TRBJ2-3; 11 bases agree with TRBD2. V dropped 7 bases and J dropped 4; count of bases not matched to a gene: 16. The CDR3 consists of 17 residues. Looked up from germline, CDR1 is SQVTM and CDR2 is ANQGSEA. The CDR3 DNA reads as TGCAGCGGGACCAGGGAGGTAGCGGGAGGGCCCTCAGATACGCAGTATTTT. It translates to CSGTREVAGGPSDTQYF.

This clone was counted a few times. In DNA form, the CDR3 reads TGTGCCATCAGTGAGTCGACTTCGGATCAGAGGAACACCGGGGAGCTGTTTTTT. Amino acids: CAISESTSDQRNTGELFF. The rearrangement uses TRBV10-3 and TRBJ2-2; no reliable D call. The CDR3 is 18 amino acids. V was trimmed by 0 bases and J by 1 base, leaving 15 bases between them. Germline assignment: CDR1 ENHRY and CDR2 SYGVKD.

The chain has TRBV11-2 and TRBJ2-7, with 9 bases identical to TRBD2. This CDR3 has 16 amino acids. Per the germline V gene, CDR1 is SGHAT and CDR2 is FQNNGV. V shed 5 bases, J shed 5 bases, and the junction held 13 bases outside the gene matches. The CDR3 here is CASSLGFGGRAHEQYF. CDR3 DNA: TGTGCCAGCAGCCTGGGTTTCGGCGGGAGGGCCCACGAGCAGTACTTC.

The CDR3: CASSLRLAEPDGDTQYF. The CDR3 DNA sequence: TGTGCCAGCAGCTTACGACTAGCGGAGCCAGACGGAGATACGCAGTATTTT. The chain carries TRBV7-6 and TRBJ2-3, with 9 bases fitting TRBD2. The CDR3 has 17 amino acids. Trimming at V came to 2 bases and at J to 5 bases, leaving 11 bases not matched to a gene. The V gene's germline CDR1 is SGHVS and CDR2 FNYEAQ. Based on the CDR3 plus reference TRBV7-6 and TRBJ2-3, the full variable domain is GAGVSQSPRYKVTKRGQDVALRCDPISGHVSLYWYRQALGQGPEFLTYFNYEAQQDKSGLPNDRFSAERPEGSISTLTIQRTEQRDSAMYRCASSLRLAEPDGDTQYFGPGTRLTVL.

The genes are TRBV10-3 and TRBJ1-5; D is ambiguous. The CDR3 is 13 amino acids. Germline V CDR1 and CDR2: ENHRY, SYGVKD. V lost 7 bases and J 3 bases, leaving 10 bases between the germline ends. The CDR3 DNA is TGTGCCATCACCCGGGAAGCCAATCAGCCCCAGCATTTT. Its protein is CAITREANQPQHF.

The chain is built from TRBV6-5 and TRBJ1-4; 9 nucleotides line up with TRBD1. With V trimmed by 5 bases and J by 13 bases, 14 bases remained unmatched. Germline V CDR1 and CDR2: MNHEY, SVGAGI. The CDR3 runs 15 residues. CDR3 sequence: CASSRDRDGGGGLFF. The CDR3 nucleotides are TGTGCCAGCAGTCGGGACAGGGACGGAGGGGGTGGACTGTTTTTT.

V gene TRBV19 combines with J gene TRBJ1-5; D uncertain. The CDR3 consists of 18 residues. CDR1 is LNHDA, CDR2 SQIVND, per germline (reference sequence). The V end was cut by 0 bases, the J end by 3 bases, with 18 bases between. The CDR3 nucleotides read TGTGCCAGTAGTATAGATCGTGGAGGTGGTAGGGCCAATCAGCCCCAGCATTTT. Protein sequence: CASSIDRGGGRANQPQHF.

The chain links TRBV5-6 to TRBJ1-4; D is uncertain. Between the trimmed V and J ends, which lost 2 bases and 8 bases, there was a span of 4 bases. This CDR3 spans 11 amino acids. The germline V gene encodes CDR1 SGHDT and CDR2 YYEEEE. CDR3 amino acids: CASSLEEKLFF. CDR3 DNA: TGTGCCAGCAGCTTAGAGGAAAAACTGTTTTTT.

The chain employs TRBV27 and TRBJ1-4; D is uncertain. Germline CDR1 is MNHEY and CDR2 is SMNVEV (reference sequence). CDR3 length: 15 amino acids. The V gene lost 5 bases and the J gene lost 0 bases, with 10 bases spanning the gap. Here the CDR3 DNA reads TGTGCCAGCAGTCTACAGAGGGCAACTAATGAAAAACTGTTTTTT. This sequence encodes CASSLQRATNEKLFF.

The chain joins TRBV11-2 to TRBJ1-1; D might be TRBD1 (6 bases). The CDR3 is made up of 13 amino acids. Germline CDR1 SGHAT, CDR2 FQNNGV. V shed 5 bases and J shed 0 bases, with 7 bases lying between them. The CDR3 here is CASSRTVNTEAFF. The CDR3 bases are TGTGCCAGCAGCCGGACAGTGAACACTGAAGCTTTCTTT.

The rearrangement uses TRBV5-1 and TRBJ2-3; a weak D match, TRBD1 (6 bases). The CDR3 is 16 amino acids. The germline gives CDR1 SGHRS, CDR2 YFSETQ. The V end was cut by 2 bases, the J end by 1 base, with 14 bases between. CDR3 region: CASSFDLQGRTDTQYF. The CDR3 bases are TGCGCCAGCAGCTTTGACCTACAGGGACGCACAGATACGCAGTATTTT.

The genes are TRBV27 and TRBJ1-4; D gene unclear. V lost 5 bases and J 0 bases, leaving 4 bases between the germline ends. Germline V gene sequence: CDR1 MNHEY, CDR2 SMNVEV (reference sequence). The CDR3 sequence is 13 residues long. The CDR3 region is CASSPTTNEKLFF. CDR3 in DNA: TGTGCCAGCAGTCCTACAACTAATGAAAAACTGTTTTTT.

The chain links TRBV6-1 to TRBJ1-1, with TRBD1 matching 8 bases. Per germline, CDR1 MNHNS and CDR2 SASEGT. V gave up 6 bases and J gave up 1 base; unmatched junction bases: 7. CDR3 size: 15 residues. The CDR3 bases are TGTGCCAGCAGGGGGGACAGGAAAGAGAACACTGAAGCTTTCTTT. Translating gives CASRGDRKENTEAFF.